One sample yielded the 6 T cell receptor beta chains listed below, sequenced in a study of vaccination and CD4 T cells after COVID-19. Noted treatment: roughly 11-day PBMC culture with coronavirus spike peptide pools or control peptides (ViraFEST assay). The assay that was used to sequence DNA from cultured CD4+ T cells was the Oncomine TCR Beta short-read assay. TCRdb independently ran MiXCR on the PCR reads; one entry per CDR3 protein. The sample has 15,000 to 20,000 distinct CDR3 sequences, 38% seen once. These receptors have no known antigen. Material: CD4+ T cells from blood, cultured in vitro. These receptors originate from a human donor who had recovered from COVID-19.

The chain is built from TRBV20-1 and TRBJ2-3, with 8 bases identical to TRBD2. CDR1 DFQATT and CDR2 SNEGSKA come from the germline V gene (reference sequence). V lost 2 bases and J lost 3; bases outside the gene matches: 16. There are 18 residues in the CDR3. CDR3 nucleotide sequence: TGCAGTGCTAGATCCTTAATGACCCAGGGACTAGTTACAGATACGCAGTATTTT. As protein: CSARSLMTQGLVTDTQYF.

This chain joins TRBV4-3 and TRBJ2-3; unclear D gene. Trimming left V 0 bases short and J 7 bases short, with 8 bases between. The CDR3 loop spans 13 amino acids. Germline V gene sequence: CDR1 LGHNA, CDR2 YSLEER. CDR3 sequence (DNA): TGCGCCAGCAGCCAAGAAACGGCAAATACGCAGTATTTT. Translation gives CASSQETANTQYF.

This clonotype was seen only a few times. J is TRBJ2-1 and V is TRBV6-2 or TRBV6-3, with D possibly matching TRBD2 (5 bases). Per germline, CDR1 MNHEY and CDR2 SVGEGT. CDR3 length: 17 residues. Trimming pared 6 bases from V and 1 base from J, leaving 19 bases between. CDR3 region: CASSDVGSAGSYNEQFF. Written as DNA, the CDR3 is TGTGCCAGCAGCGACGTGGGTTCGGCGGGTTCCTACAATGAGCAGTTCTTC.

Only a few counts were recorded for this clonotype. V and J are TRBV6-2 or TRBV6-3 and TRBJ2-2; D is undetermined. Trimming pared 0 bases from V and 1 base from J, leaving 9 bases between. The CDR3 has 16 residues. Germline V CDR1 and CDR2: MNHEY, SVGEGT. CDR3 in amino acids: CASSYSRRLNTGELFF. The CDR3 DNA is TGTGCCAGCAGTTACTCGAGACGGCTGAACACCGGGGAGCTGTTTTTT.

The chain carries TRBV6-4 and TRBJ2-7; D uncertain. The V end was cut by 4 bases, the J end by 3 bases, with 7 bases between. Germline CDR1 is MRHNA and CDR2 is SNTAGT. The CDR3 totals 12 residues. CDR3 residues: CASSGRDYEQYF. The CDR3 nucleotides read TGTGCCAGCAGTGGAAGGGACTACGAGCAGTACTTC.

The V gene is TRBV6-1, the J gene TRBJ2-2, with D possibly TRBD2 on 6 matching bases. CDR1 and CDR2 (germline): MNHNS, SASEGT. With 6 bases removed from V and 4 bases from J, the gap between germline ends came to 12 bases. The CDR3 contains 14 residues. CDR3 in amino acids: CASRWEEATGELFF. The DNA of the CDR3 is TGTGCCAGCAGGTGGGAGGAAGCCACCGGGGAGCTGTTTTTT.